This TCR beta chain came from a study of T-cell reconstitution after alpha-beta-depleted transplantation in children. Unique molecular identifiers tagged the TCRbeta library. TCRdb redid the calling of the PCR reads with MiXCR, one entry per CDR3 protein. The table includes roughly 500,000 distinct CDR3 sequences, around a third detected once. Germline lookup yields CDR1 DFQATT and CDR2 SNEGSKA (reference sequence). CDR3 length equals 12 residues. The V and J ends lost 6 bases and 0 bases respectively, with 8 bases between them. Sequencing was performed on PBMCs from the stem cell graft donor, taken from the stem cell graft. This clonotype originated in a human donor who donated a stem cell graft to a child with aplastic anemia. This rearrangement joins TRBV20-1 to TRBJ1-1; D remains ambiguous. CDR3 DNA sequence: TGCAGTGCCGCGTGGTTGAACACTGAAGCTTTCTTT. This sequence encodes CSAAWLNTEAFF.